The entry that follows covers one TCR beta chain sequence. What it recognizes is unknown. An end of the junction does not agree with germline; a read error may underlie this. This sample is part of a study of cytomegalovirus exposure and HLA in healthy donors. In the PCR, 60 Vbeta and 13 Jbeta primers were used. Sequenced by immunoSEQ multiplex PCR; TCRdb stores in-frame clones only, minus some. The top ten clones hold about 6.5% of a sample with fewer than 90,000 clones, 75% to 90% of them seen once. The CDR3 sequence is 16 residues long. Looked up from germline, CDR1 is SEHNR and CDR2 is FQNEAQ (reference sequence). Overall study findings and caveats: An analysis done earlier found most TCR beta V segments productive about 90% or about 30% of the time.

This sequence originates from a human donor in good health. This chain connects TRBV7-9 to TRBJ2-5; 7 bases are a match to TRBD2. Sample: PBMCs. The CDR3 DNA is TGTTCCAGCAGCTTCCTAGCGGCAACCATCCAAGAGACCCAGTACTTC. Translating gives CSSSFLAATIQETQYF.